Here is one T cell receptor (beta chain) with its context. The entry originates in a study of T cell responses to AZD1222 COVID-19 vaccine. CDR3 length: 14 amino acids. V was pared by 10 bases and J by 1 base, with 15 bases between. Per germline, CDR1 SNHLY and CDR2 FYNNEI. Sequencing was performed with immunoSEQ multiplex PCR; in TCRdb, only in-frame clones are kept and a portion is missing. Of 150,000 or so clones listed, 86% are singletons. The source is an adult in good health. The specimen comprised peripheral blood, sampled on day 0 of MenACWY control vaccination. The chain has TRBV2 and TRBJ2-3; no clear D gene. The CDR3 DNA reads TGTGCCACCGAGGACCGGACCGGCACAGATACGCAGTATTTT. This sequence encodes CATEDRTGTDTQYF.